This T cell receptor (beta chain) was documented in a study of identical twins (dated by TCRdb to 2016 to 2017). At the level of the whole study: To test whether fetal clonotypes persist, the study used deep sequencing on TCR alpha and beta repertoires from monozygotic twins, unrelated adults of various ages, and cord blood. To rule out contamination, replicate twin experiments were performed at different times with different library preparation protocols.

Study-level results and caveats: In monozygotic twins, recombination models systematically underestimated out-of-frame TCR alpha sharing, but the models matched the sharing seen between unrelated individuals. Because the same donors could not be followed over many years, the conclusions relied on cross-sectional statistical analysis. Out-of-frame TCR alpha sequences shared between twins showed an excess of low generation-probability sequences compared with coincidental sharing between unrelated individuals. Invariant T cells such as MAIT and iNKT could partly confound zero-insertion analyses, although diverse VJ usage argued against such confounding for most clonotypes. In beta out-of-frame sequences, excess twin sharing was weaker, because having fewer shared sequences lowered the signal-to-noise ratio. Fewer insertions were carried by abundant cord blood beta clonotypes; a weaker similar trend was observed in young adult naive repertoires, while no such trend was observed in memory repertoires.

This clonotype has a handful of counts. Its antigen target is currently unknown. Per-nucleotide qualities are absent, and no much larger clonotype sits a single base away. Deletion took 4 bases off V and 5 bases off J, with a span of 11 bases between the germline ends. Inclusive of the bounding cysteine and phenylalanine, the CDR3 is 14 residues long. Of all the DNA, just the CDR3 is kept, 42 bases in frame from base 1. CDR1 is given as SGHTA and CDR2 as FQGNSA, both from the germline V gene. Receptors were amplified or captured by 5' RACE. Instrument on record: Illumina HiSeq 2000. Template switching introduced a universal primer binding site; the final cDNA contained a unique molecular identifier, enabling accurate counting of TCR cDNA molecules. Specific primers in the conserved constant-segment region were used to synthesize first-strand cDNA for the TCR alpha and beta chains. Each cDNA library was double barcoded, with a SMART-Mk sample barcode plus Illumina barcodes, to control for contamination. Two successive PCR steps introduced TruSeq adapter sequences along with Illumina sample barcodes. TCR alpha and beta cDNA libraries were sequenced on the Illumina HiSeq platform with custom primers. For the original study's pipeline: Raw reads were processed with MiGEC to extract unique molecular identifiers, and MiXCR was used to determine CDR3 positions. Recombination models were inferred per individual with the repgenHMM and IGoR tools using an EM algorithm. The analysis of shared clonotypes was done with the tcR package in R, with sharing normalized by the product of cloneset sizes. To study raw recombination free of thymic and clonal selection effects, out-of-frame nonproductive sequences were analyzed. TCRdb trimmed the raw reads at Q25, called clones with MiXCR and kept productive beta chains. When rows share a CDR3 protein, they turn into one entry using the most common DNA and genes. The V and J calls and clone size come from TCRdb's table, not from the authors' own analysis. This sample has 400,000 to 550,000 distinct CDR3 sequences in its table, and 14% of those were observed once. In total, the top ten clones hold approximately 0.9% of the sample.

Only healthy Caucasian donors were included. Three pairs of female monozygotic twins, all aged 18 to 29 years, made up the twin cohort. Positive isolation kits from Invitrogen were used to isolate the CD4+ and CD8+ T cell populations. The sample was also reused in another study, on yellow fever vaccine responses in identical twins. Per the second study: The T cell response to vaccination in identical twins was reported by the authors to appear partly convergent and partly personalized. Focusing on identical twins, the study followed the T cell clones that responded to the vaccine, and did so with precision.

Material: CD4+ T cells sorted from blood. The TCR sequence derives from a woman aged 18-35 years in good health. The chain links TRBV7-2 with TRBJ2-2, and perhaps TRBD2 as D gene, on 5 matching bases. The CDR3 has the sequence CASSYTRGTGELFF. The bases read TGTGCCAGCAGCTACACCAGAGGGACCGGGGAGCTGTTTTTT.